The 21 T cell receptor beta chains in this list originate from one sample, sequenced in a study of blood T cells in healthy people across ages (dated by TCRdb to the mid-2010s). Library prep was done by 5' RACE. The run used an Illumina HiSeq 2500. A second PCR of roughly 6 to 11 cycles was performed with a sample-barcoded 5' primer and a J-beta primer mix. The public sequencing data were trimmed at Q25 with fastp and processed into clonotypes with MiXCR by TCRdb, which kept only in-frame beta chains. All rows with the same CDR3 protein become a single entry with the most common DNA and genes. This sample comprises 580,000 or so distinct CDR3 sequences, roughly 48% of them detected only once. Around 23% of the sample belongs to the ten largest clones. The sample consisted of blood. The receptors come from a man older than 75 in good health.

This clonotype has more than one count but fewer than ten. The V and J genes are TRBV20-1 and TRBJ1-1; 9 bases align to TRBD1. Germline CDR1 is DFQATT and CDR2 is SNEGSKA (reference sequence). V lost 5 bases to trimming and J lost 4 bases; unmatched junction nucleotides: 2. This CDR3 comprises 12 residues. In nucleotides, the CDR3 is TGCAGTGCTGGGACAGGGACCACTGAAGCTTTCTTT. Its translation is CSAGTGTTEAFF.

V gene TRBV2 combines with J gene TRBJ2-7; D is uncertain. This CDR3 contains 12 residues. The germline V gene has CDR1 SNHLY and CDR2 FYNNEI. V was cut by 0 bases and J by 4 bases, with 4 bases left in between. The CDR3 DNA sequence: TGTGCCAGCAGTGAAGCGGAGTACGAGCAGTACTTC. Translated, it gives CASSEAEYEQYF.

This clonotype has a handful of counts. The rearrangement links TRBV7-2 to TRBJ1-2, with 7 bases lining up with TRBD1. V gave up 5 bases and J gave up 7 bases; unmatched junction bases: 16. The length of the CDR3 is 16 residues. Per the germline V gene, CDR1 is SGHTA and CDR2 is FQGNSA. The CDR3 spells CASSPPPVQGRRGYTF. DNA for the CDR3: TGTGCCAGCAGCCCTCCGCCTGTACAGGGGCGGCGTGGCTACACCTTC.

The gene calls are TRBV19 and TRBJ2-5, with D possibly matching TRBD1 (5 bases). This CDR3 spans 17 amino acids. Trimming stripped 3 bases from V and 2 bases from J, with 19 bases between. Germline V gene sequence: CDR1 LNHDA, CDR2 SQIVND (reference sequence). CDR3 in amino acids: CASSMGYRISPQETQYF. CDR3 sequence (DNA): TGTGCCAGTAGTATGGGCTACAGGATCAGCCCACAAGAGACCCAGTACTTC. The full variable domain, rest sourced from reference TRBV19 and TRBJ2-5, is DGGITQSPKYLFRKEGQNVTLSCEQNLNHDAMYWYRQDPGQGLRLIYYSQIVNDFQKGDIAEGYSVSREKKESFPLTVTSAQKNPTAFYLCASSMGYRISPQETQYFGPGTRLLVL.

This clonotype was seen a few times. The chain carries TRBV20-1 and TRBJ2-1, with D maybe TRBD2 (6 bases). V was clipped by 0 bases and J by 8 bases, with 11 bases between them. This CDR3 has 13 residues. Germline CDR1 reads DFQATT; CDR2 reads SNEGSKA (reference sequence). The CDR3 nucleotides read TGCAGTGCTAGAGATCCGGGGAGGCATGAGCAGTTCTTC. The encoded protein is CSARDPGRHEQFF.

This chain connects TRBV12-3 or TRBV12-4 to TRBJ1-1, with TRBD1 matching over 8 bases. Losses at the gene ends were 5 bases for V and 10 bases for J; bases not matched to a gene: 15. This CDR3 region has 15 residues. CDR3 amino acids: CASSKQGASSPRAFF. The CDR3 DNA is TGTGCCAGCAGTAAGCAGGGGGCCTCTTCCCCGAGAGCTTTCTTT.

The gene calls are TRBV5-1 and TRBJ2-5; D gene uncertain. This CDR3 has 13 amino acids. Germline CDR1 reads SGHRS; CDR2 reads YFSETQ. Trimming pared 4 bases from V and 4 bases from J, leaving 11 bases between. CDR3 sequence: CASSPSPGETQYF. The CDR3 nucleotides read TGCGCCAGCAGCCCCTCGCCGGGAGAGACCCAGTACTTC.

This chain joins TRBV4-3 and TRBJ2-5; tentative D call: TRBD2 (6 bases). This CDR3 contains 16 residues. Germline CDR1 is LGHNA and CDR2 is YSLEER. Trimming took 0 bases from V and 3 from J, leaving 14 bases between them. The CDR3 DNA follows: TGCGCCAGCAGCCAAGATCTTGCCCGGGGGAAAGAGACCCAGTACTTC. Translating gives CASSQDLARGKETQYF.

This clonotype has just a few counts. This chain uses TRBV4-3 with TRBJ2-7; a possible D gene is TRBD1 (5 bases). There are 16 residues in the CDR3. Germline assignment: CDR1 LGHNA and CDR2 YSLEER. V dropped 0 bases and J dropped 0 bases, with 12 bases sitting between them. The CDR3 region has the DNA TGCGCCAGCAGCCAAGATCTGGACATGAGCTCCTACGAGCAGTACTTC. Translation gives CASSQDLDMSSYEQYF.

V is TRBV20-1 and J is TRBJ2-3; weak D call: TRBD2 (6 bases). The CDR3 covers 15 residues. Germline CDR1 and CDR2: DFQATT and SNEGSKA (reference sequence). Trimming removed 3 bases at V and 2 bases at J, with 15 bases between. The CDR3 is CSAREGRGNTDTQYF. DNA of the CDR3: TGCAGTGCTAGGGAGGGGCGGGGCAACACAGATACGCAGTATTTT.

The chain carries TRBV9 and TRBJ2-4; the match to TRBD2 covers 13 bases. The J call may not be correct, given that the DNA end is closer to TRBJ2-7. This CDR3 contains 15 residues. Germline V gives CDR1 SGDLS, CDR2 YYNGEE. CDR3 sequence reads: CASSPELAGGYEQYF. CDR3 sequence (DNA): TGTGCCAGCAGCCCCGAACTAGCGGGGGGGTACGAGCAGTACTTC.

A remark on this clonotype: A clone one base away is much larger, so this may be a read error. The J gene is TRBJ2-5, the V gene TRBV6-6, with 7 positions matching TRBD1. The DNA end is a closer match to TRBJ2-7, so the J assignment may be wrong. The CDR3 loop spans 14 amino acids. Germline V lookup: CDR1 MNHNY, CDR2 SVGAGI (reference sequence). The DNA of the CDR3 is TGTGCCAGCAGGGCACAGGGGATTGACTACGAGCAGTACTTC. It codes for CASRAQGIDYEQYF.

The chain is built from TRBV2 and TRBJ1-2; no firm D call. The CDR3 is made up of 14 amino acids. Germline V gives CDR1 SNHLY, CDR2 FYNNEI. V shed 6 bases and J shed 8 bases, with 19 bases lying between them. CDR3 sequence: CASRPDSPSGGYTF. The CDR3 nucleotides read TGTGCCAGCAGGCCAGATTCCCCCTCCGGGGGCTACACCTTC.

This clonotype appeared a few times. The rearrangement joins TRBV20-1 to TRBJ2-5; 7 nucleotides match TRBD2. Near its end, the DNA agrees better with TRBJ2-4, so the J call may be wrong. CDR1 is DFQATT, CDR2 SNEGSKA, per germline (reference sequence). The CDR3 spans 16 residues. The CDR3 bases are TGCAGTGCTAGAGTCCCATTATCGGGACTAATTAACATTCAGTACTTC. This gives the protein CSARVPLSGLINIQYF.

The gene calls are TRBV6-5 and TRBJ1-6; D remains ambiguous. V lost 8 bases, J lost 11 bases, and 16 bases lay in between. CDR1 is MNHEY, CDR2 SVGAGI, per germline. The CDR3 contains 13 residues. CDR3 sequence: CASLRGFSPPLHF. CDR3 DNA: TGTGCCAGCCTGAGAGGGTTCAGTCCACCCCTCCACTTT.

On this clonotype: A read error may be the cause here, since a much bigger clone is one base away. V usage is TRBV6-5 and J usage is TRBJ2-1, with D perhaps TRBD1 (6 bases). The length of the CDR3 is 13 residues. Trimming took 6 bases from V and 10 from J, leaving 16 bases between them. Germline CDR1 reads MNHEY; CDR2 reads SVGAGI. The chain's CDR3 is CASRRGQGYEQFF. In DNA, the CDR3 is TGTGCCAGCAGGAGGGGACAAGGCTACGAGCAGTTCTTC.

The chain carries TRBV4-3 and TRBJ2-3; D gene unclear. CDR1 and CDR2 (germline): LGHNA, YSLEER. V dropped 4 bases and J dropped 2 bases, with 13 bases sitting between them. The CDR3 totals 15 residues. The CDR3 protein is CASSPVAYATDTQYF. The CDR3 bases are TGCGCCAGCAGCCCGGTGGCCTACGCCACAGATACGCAGTATTTT.

The chain combines TRBV20-1 with TRBJ2-5, with 11 bases lining up with TRBD2. The CDR3 extends over 15 amino acids. CDR1 and CDR2 from the germline V gene are DFQATT and SNEGSKA (reference sequence). V shed 0 bases, J shed 4 bases, and the junction held 4 bases outside the gene matches. CDR3 sequence: CSARDSGRARETQYF. The CDR3 DNA reads as TGCAGTGCTAGAGATAGCGGGAGGGCACGAGAGACCCAGTACTTC.

This clonotype was observed many times. J is TRBJ2-7 and V is TRBV6-6; D is possibly TRBD1 or TRBD2 (5 bases each). CDR3 length: 13 amino acids. Germline-derived CDR1 and CDR2 are MNHNY and SVGAGI (reference sequence). Trimming cost V 5 bases and J 9 bases, with 17 bases left between them. The CDR3 is CASSRDANQGQYF. The CDR3, as DNA: TGTGCCAGCAGTCGGGACGCAAACCAAGGGCAGTACTTC.

J is TRBJ2-1 and V is TRBV7-6, with D tentatively TRBD1 or TRBD2 (5 bases each). Trimming shortened V by 1 base and J by 5 bases, and 12 bases separated the two germline ends. Germline V gene data show CDR1 as SGHVS and CDR2 as FNYEAQ. CDR3 length equals 15 residues. CDR3 region: CASSLGGKGDNEQFF. CDR3 DNA sequence: TGTGCCAGCAGCTTAGGGGGGAAAGGGGACAATGAGCAGTTCTTC.

The chain recombines TRBV7-2 with TRBJ2-3; TRBD2 matches at 15 bases. CDR3 length: 19 residues. V lost 4 bases, J lost 7 bases, and 15 bases stayed unmatched. Germline CDR1 reads SGHTA; CDR2 reads FQGNSA. CDR3 sequence: CASSSAGTSGRFRFNTQYF. CDR3 DNA: TGTGCCAGCAGCTCCGCCGGGACTAGCGGGAGGTTTAGGTTTAATACGCAGTATTTT.